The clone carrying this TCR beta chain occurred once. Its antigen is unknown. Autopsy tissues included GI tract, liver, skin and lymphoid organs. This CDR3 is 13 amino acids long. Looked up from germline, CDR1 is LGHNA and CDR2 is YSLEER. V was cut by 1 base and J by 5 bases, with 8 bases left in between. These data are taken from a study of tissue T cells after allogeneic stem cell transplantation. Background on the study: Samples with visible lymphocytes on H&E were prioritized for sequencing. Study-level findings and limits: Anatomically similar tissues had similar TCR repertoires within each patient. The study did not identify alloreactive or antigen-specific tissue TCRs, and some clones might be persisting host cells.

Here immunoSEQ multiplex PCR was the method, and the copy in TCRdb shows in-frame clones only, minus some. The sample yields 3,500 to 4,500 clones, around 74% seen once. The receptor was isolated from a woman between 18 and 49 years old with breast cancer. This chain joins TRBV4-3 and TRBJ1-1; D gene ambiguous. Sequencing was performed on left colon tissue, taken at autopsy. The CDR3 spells CASSQVTETEAFF. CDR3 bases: TGCGCCAGCAGCCAAGTCACGGAGACTGAAGCTTTCTTT.